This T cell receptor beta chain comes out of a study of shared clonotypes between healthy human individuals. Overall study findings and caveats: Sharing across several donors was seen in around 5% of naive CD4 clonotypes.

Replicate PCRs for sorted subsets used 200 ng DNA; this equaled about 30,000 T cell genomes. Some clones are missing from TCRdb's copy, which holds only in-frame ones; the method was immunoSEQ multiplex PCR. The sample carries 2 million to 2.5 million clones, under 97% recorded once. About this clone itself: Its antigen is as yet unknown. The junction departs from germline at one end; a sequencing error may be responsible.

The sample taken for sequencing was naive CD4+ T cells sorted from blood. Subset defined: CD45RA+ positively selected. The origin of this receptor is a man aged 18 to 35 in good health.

CDR3 DNA sequence: TGCGCCAGCAGCTTGGCCGGGATTGTCTACTATGAGCAGTTCTTC. Its translation: CASSLAGIVYYEQFF. The V gene is TRBV5-1, the J gene TRBJ2-1; a possible D gene is TRBD2 (5 bases). The CDR3 has 15 amino acids. Germline V CDR1 and CDR2: SGHRS, YFSETQ.